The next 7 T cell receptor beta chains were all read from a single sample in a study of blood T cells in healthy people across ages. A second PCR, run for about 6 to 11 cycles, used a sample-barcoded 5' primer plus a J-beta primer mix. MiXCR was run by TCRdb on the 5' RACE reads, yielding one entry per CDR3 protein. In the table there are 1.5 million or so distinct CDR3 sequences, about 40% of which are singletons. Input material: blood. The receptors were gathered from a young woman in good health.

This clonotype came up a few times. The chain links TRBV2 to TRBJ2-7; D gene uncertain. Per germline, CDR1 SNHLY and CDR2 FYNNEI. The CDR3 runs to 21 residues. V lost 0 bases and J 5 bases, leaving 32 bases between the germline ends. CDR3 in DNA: TGTGCCAGCAGTGAAGCGCTTAGGTCTTTTGGGTTAACTGGCCCCCCCCACGAGCAGTACTTC. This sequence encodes CASSEALRSFGLTGPPHEQYF.

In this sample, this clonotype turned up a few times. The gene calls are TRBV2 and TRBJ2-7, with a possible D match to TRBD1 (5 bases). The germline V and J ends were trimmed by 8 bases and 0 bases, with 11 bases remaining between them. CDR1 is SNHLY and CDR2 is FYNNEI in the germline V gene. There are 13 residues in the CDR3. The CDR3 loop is CASLPRGSYEQYF. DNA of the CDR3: TGTGCCAGCCTCCCAAGGGGCTCCTACGAGCAGTACTTC.

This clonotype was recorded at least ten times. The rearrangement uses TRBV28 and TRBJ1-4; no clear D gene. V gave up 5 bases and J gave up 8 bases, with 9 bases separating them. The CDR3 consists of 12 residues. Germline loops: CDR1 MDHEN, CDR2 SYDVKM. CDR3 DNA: TGTGCCAGCAGTCCCCTCAACGAAAAACTGTTTTTT. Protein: CASSPLNEKLFF. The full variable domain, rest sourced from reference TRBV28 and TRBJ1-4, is DVKVTQSSRYLVKRTGEKVFLECVQDMDHENMFWYRQDPGLGLRLIYFSYDVKMKEKGDIPEGYSVSREKKERFSLILESASTNQTSMYLCASSPLNEKLFFGSGTQLSVL.

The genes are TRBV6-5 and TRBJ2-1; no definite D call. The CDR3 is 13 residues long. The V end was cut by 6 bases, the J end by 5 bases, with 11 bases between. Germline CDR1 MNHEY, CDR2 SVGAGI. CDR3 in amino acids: CASRNMAHNEQFF. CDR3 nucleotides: TGTGCCAGCAGAAATATGGCCCACAATGAGCAGTTCTTC.

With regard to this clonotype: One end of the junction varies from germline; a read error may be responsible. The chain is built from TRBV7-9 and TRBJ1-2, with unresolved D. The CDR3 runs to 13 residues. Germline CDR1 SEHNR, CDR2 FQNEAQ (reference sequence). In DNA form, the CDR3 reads TGTGTCAGCAGCTTAGAGAGGGTGAGCGGCTACACCTTC. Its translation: CVSSLERVSGYTF.

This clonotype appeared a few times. Here the CDR3 DNA reads TGTGCCAGCAACCGAGAAGATACGCAGTATTTT. It translates to CASNREDTQYF. The chain has TRBV2 and TRBJ2-3; D gene ambiguous. CDR3 length equals 11 residues. Germline assignment: CDR1 SNHLY and CDR2 FYNNEI. V lost 7 bases to trimming and J lost 5 bases, with 7 bases between them.

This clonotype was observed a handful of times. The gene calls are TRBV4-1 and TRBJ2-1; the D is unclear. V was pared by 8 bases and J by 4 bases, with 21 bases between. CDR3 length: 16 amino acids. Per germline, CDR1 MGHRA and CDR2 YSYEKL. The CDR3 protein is CASQPRGDSPYNEQFF. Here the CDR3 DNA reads TGCGCCAGCCAACCGCGCGGCGATTCACCATACAATGAGCAGTTCTTC.